This T cell receptor (beta chain) is drawn from a study of blood T cells in healthy people across ages. General study findings and limits: The study found TCR beta diversity correlated strongly with naive T cell percentage.

Details on this clonotype: Its specificity is unknown.

Russia was home to the donors, healthy Caucasian individuals aged about 6 to 100. It was with a sample-barcoded 5' primer and a J-beta primer mix that a second PCR of about 6 to 11 cycles was run. Every cDNA molecule carried a tag from a template-switch adaptor bearing 12 random nucleotides. A minimum of 2.5 million CDR3-containing paired-end reads was obtained for each sample. TCRdb reanalysed the 5' RACE reads using MiXCR and keeps one entry per CDR3 protein. This table has approximately 1.5 million distinct CDR3 sequences, 42% appearing once. Per germline, CDR1 KGHDR and CDR2 SFDVKD. CDR3 length: 15 amino acids. V was shortened by 5 bases and J by 4 bases, with 15 bases between the two germline ends.

The chain links TRBV24-1 to TRBJ2-3; D gene uncertain. Sequencing used blood. The TCR comes from a woman aged 18-29 years in good health. CDR3 coding DNA: TGTGCCACCAGTGCCTTGGGATCTGGAGCAGATACGCAGTATTTT. Its protein is CATSALGSGADTQYF.